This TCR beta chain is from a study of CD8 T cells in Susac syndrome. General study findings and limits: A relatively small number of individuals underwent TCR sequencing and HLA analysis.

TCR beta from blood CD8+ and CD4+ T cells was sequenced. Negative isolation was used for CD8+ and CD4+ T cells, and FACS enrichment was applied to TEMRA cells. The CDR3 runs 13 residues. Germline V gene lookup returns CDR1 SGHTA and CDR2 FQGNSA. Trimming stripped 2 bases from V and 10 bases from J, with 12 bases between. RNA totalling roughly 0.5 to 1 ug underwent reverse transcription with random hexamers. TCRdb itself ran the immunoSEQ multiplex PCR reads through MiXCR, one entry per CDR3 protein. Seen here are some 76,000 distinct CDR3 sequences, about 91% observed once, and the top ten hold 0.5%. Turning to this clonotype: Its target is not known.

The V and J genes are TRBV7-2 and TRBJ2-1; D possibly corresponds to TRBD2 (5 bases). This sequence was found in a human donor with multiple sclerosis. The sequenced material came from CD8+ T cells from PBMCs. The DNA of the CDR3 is TGTGCCAGCAGCTTAAACGGGAAGAAGGAGCAGTTCTTC. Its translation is CASSLNGKKEQFF.